Listed below are T cell receptor beta chains from one sample, sequenced in a study of T cells in localized non-small cell lung cancer. Clones were read by immunoSEQ multiplex PCR, and TCRdb kept only the in-frame ones, dropping some. This table holds 30,000 or so clones, about 91% found once. The starting material was peripheral blood, obtained before any cancer treatment. The receptors originated from a male donor aged 60 or older with stage I lung adenocarcinoma. Each CDR3 is given with its conserved first and last residue. D genes are given only for firm matches. Some rows mark clone size as missing; the rest say once, few, many or name a class of expanded clone.

few	TRBV5-1	TRBJ2-3	.	TGCGCCAGCAGCTTGGCAGCGGGTGGGGGCACAGATACGCAGTATTTT	CASSLAAGGGTDTQYF
.	TRBV27	TRBJ2-2	.	TGTGCCAGCAGTTCTTGGAACACCGGGGAGCTGTTTTTT	CASSSWNTGELFF
.	TRBV28	TRBJ2-5	.	TGTGCCACCCACGAGGAGTACCAAGAGACCCAGTACTTC	CATHEEYQETQYF
.	TRBV5-1	TRBJ2-6	.	TGCGCCAGCCGATTCAGCGCCTCTGGGGCCAACGTCCTGACTTTC	CASRFSASGANVLTF
.	TRBV7-7	TRBJ2-3	TRBD2	TGTGCCAGCAGCTTAAGGGGACTAGCAACAGATACGCAGTATTTT	CASSLRGLATDTQYF
.	TRBV30	TRBJ2-1	.	TGTGCCTGGAGTGGAATGCTCGGGGGGCAGAATGAGCAGTTCTTC	CAWSGMLGGQNEQFF
.	TRBV6-4	TRBJ2-3	TRBD1	TGTGCCAGCACTGACCCCCGGGGACAGGGGGTAATCGGCACAGATACGCAGTATTTT	CASTDPRGQGVIGTDTQYF
.	TRBV5-1	TRBJ2-3	TRBD2	TGCGCCAGCAGTCTCCGGCTAGCGGGGGGCACAGATACGCAGTATTTT	CASSLRLAGGTDTQYF
.	TRBV2	TRBJ2-3	.	TGTGCCAGCAGTGATGGATCGGGGGTGATAGATACGCAGTATTTT	CASSDGSGVIDTQYF
.	TRBV28	TRBJ2-5	TRBD1	TGTGCCAGCAGAGAGGACAGGGCGATCCAAGAGACCCAGTACTTC	CASREDRAIQETQYF
.	TRBV5-1	TRBJ2-3	.	TGCGCCAGCAGCTTGGAAGGACGGCAAGGCACAGATACGCAGTATTTT	CASSLEGRQGTDTQYF
once	TRBV7-2	TRBJ1-1	.	TGTGCCAGCAGCCGCACCATGAACACTGAAGCTTTCTTT	CASSRTMNTEAFF
.	TRBV27	TRBJ1-1	TRBD1	TGTGCCAGCAGTCCCCTGACAGGGAGAGCTGAAGCTTTCTTT	CASSPLTGRAEAFF
.	TRBV30	TRBJ1-3	.	TGTGCCTGGAGTAATGGAGGGTCTGGAAACACCATATATTTT	CAWSNGGSGNTIYF
.	TRBV2	TRBJ2-3	.	TGTGCCAGCAGTGAAGCGCCGATAGGCACAGATACGCAGTATTTT	CASSEAPIGTDTQYF
.	TRBV5-1	TRBJ2-3	.	TGCGCCAGCAGCACCGTTGCGGGGGCAGGGACAGATACGCAGTATTTT	CASSTVAGAGTDTQYF
.	TRBV29-1	TRBJ1-2	TRBD1	TGCAGCGCGGGACAGTCCGCTGAGGGCTACACCTTC	CSAGQSAEGYTF
.	TRBV6-5	TRBJ1-1	TRBD1	TGTGCCACCGACAGGGGTCCTGACACTGAAGCTTTCTTT	CATDRGPDTEAFF
.	TRBV30	TRBJ2-1	TRBD1	TGTGCCTGGAGTCCCGGGACAGGGATTCTGAATGAGCAGTTCTTC	CAWSPGTGILNEQFF
.	TRBV30	TRBJ2-6	TRBD1	TGTGCCTGGAGTGTAACGGGACAGGGTTTCTCTGGGGCCAACGTCCTGACTTTC	CAWSVTGQGFSGANVLTF
.	TRBV10-3	TRBJ2-2	.	TGTGCCATCAGTGAGATGAACACCGGGGAGCTGTTTTTT	CAISEMNTGELFF
.	TRBV5-1	TRBJ2-2	.	TGCGCCAGCAGCTTAGGGCAGGACACCGGGGAGCTGTTTTTT	CASSLGQDTGELFF
.	TRBV18	TRBJ2-3	.	TGTGCCAGCTCCCCAAGGACTAAAGGCACAGATACGCAGTATTTT	CASSPRTKGTDTQYF
few	TRBV4-2	TRBJ1-5	.	TGTGCCAGCAGCCACGAATCCCTTAGCAATCAGCCCCAGCATTTT	CASSHESLSNQPQHF
.	TRBV11-3	TRBJ2-3	TRBD1	TGTGCCAGCAGCCGGGACAGCAACACAGATACGCAGTATTTT	CASSRDSNTDTQYF
once	TRBV5-1	TRBJ1-3	.	TGCGCCAGCAGCTTGGTAGGGGTAGGAAACACCATATATTTT	CASSLVGVGNTIYF
.	TRBV29-1	TRBJ1-4	TRBD1	TGCAGCGTCGTGGGACAGGGGGAGAAACTGTTTTTT	CSVVGQGEKLFF
.	TRBV28	TRBJ1-2	TRBD1	TGTGCCAGCAGTTCAGGGACAGGGGGGATTTATGGCTACACCTTC	CASSSGTGGIYGYTF
.	TRBV18	TRBJ1-4	.	TGTGCCAGCTCACCACCGGTCAACAGGGCGGATGAAAAACTGTTTTTT	CASSPPVNRADEKLFF
once	TRBV9	TRBJ1-1	.	TGTGCCAGCAGCGTAGTTGGGGAAAGTACTGAAGCTTTCTTT	CASSVVGESTEAFF
.	TRBV2	TRBJ1-2	TRBD1	TGTGCCAGCAGGGGGTACAGGGGTAGCTACACCTTC	CASRGYRGSYTF
.	TRBV2	TRBJ2-1	.	TGTGCCAGCAGGGAGACAGGATCCTACAATGAGCAGTTCTTC	CASRETGSYNEQFF